This TCR beta chain was sequenced during a study of blood T cell repertoires in COVID-19. Study background: COVID-19 samples, acute and convalescent, were from the United States, Italy and Spain. The cDNA or gDNA used as material had been derived from T cells, B-cell-depleted T cells, or PBMCs.

How the authors handled the data: Researchers report that nucleated cell counts were estimated from reference gene primer amplification. The table came from immunoSEQ multiplex PCR; TCRdb's copy has only in-frame clones and leaves some out. V, J and clone size are those of that table, while D and trimming were read from the DNA. The sample lists over 300,000 clones, 90% occurring once. Per germline, CDR1 KGHDR and CDR2 SFDVKD. The CDR3 sequence is 13 residues long. Deletions cut 4 bases from V and 5 bases from J, with 10 bases between. The sequenced sample was peripheral blood. The V gene is TRBV24-1, the J gene TRBJ2-5; a weak D match, TRBD2 (5 bases). This receptor was taken from a man in his late teens or twenties with active or convalescent COVID-19. The CDR3 coding sequence is TGTGCCACCAGTGACTGGGGAGAGGAGACCCAGTACTTC. Its protein product is CATSDWGEETQYF.